This TCR beta chain was retrieved from a study of blood T cell repertoires in COVID-19. Study in general: The United States, Italy and Spain provided the acute and convalescent COVID-19 samples.

The CDR3 loop spans 12 amino acids. V was clipped by 5 bases and J by 7 bases, with 12 bases between them. Looked up from germline, CDR1 is LGHNA and CDR2 is YSLEER. Authors' methods: Amplification of reference gene primers was used by the study to estimate nucleated cell counts. The assay was immunoSEQ multiplex PCR, and TCRdb's table has in-frame clones only and misses some. The DNA was the basis for D and trimming; V, J and clone size are from that table. The profile shows approximately 300,000 clones, 86% of them singletons. This chain uses TRBV4-3 with TRBJ2-7; D perhaps matches TRBD1 (5 bases). The specimen sequenced was peripheral blood. This clonotype was sampled from a woman aged 45 to 65 with acute or convalescent COVID-19. The CDR3 DNA is TGCGCCAGCAGCAATTTAGCAGGGGAGCAGTACTTC. Its translation is CASSNLAGEQYF.